Below are 11 T cell receptor beta chains sequenced from a single sample in a study of cytomegalovirus exposure and HLA in healthy donors. It was with 60 Vbeta and 13 Jbeta primers that the PCR ran. Data came from immunoSEQ multiplex PCR; TCRdb stores just in-frame clones and leaves some out. The sample lists about 180,000 clones, 65% to 90% occurring once. The sequencing input was PBMCs. These receptors were collected from a girl aged 2-10 years in good health and CMV-seropositive.

The gene calls are TRBV9 and TRBJ1-1; D is undetermined. Looked up from germline, CDR1 is SGDLS and CDR2 is YYNGEE. V was pared by 3 bases and J by 0 bases, with 9 bases between. This CDR3 is built from 14 residues. The DNA for the CDR3 is TGTGCCAGCAGCGGTGGAGTCCTGAACACTGAAGCTTTCTTT. It codes for CASSGGVLNTEAFF.

This rearrangement joins TRBV9 to TRBJ2-6; 7 nucleotides line up with TRBD1. With V trimmed by 4 bases and J by 0 bases, 7 bases remained unmatched. Germline V CDR1 and CDR2: SGDLS, YYNGEE. The CDR3 length is 17 residues. This chain's CDR3 is CASSPQGQTSGANVLTF. CDR3 nucleotides: TGTGCCAGCAGCCCACAGGGACAGACCTCTGGGGCCAACGTCCTGACTTTC.

This clone was seen just once. CDR3 sequence reads: CASLTGLEAFF. The CDR3 DNA reads TGTGCCAGCCTTACAGGCCTTGAAGCTTTCTTT. V gene TRBV6-6 combines with J gene TRBJ1-1; the D gene is possibly TRBD1 (5 bases). The CDR3 totals 11 residues. Deletions cut 8 bases from V and 7 bases from J, with 11 bases between. Germline lookup yields CDR1 MNHNY and CDR2 SVGAGI (reference sequence).

This chain joins TRBV7-3 and TRBJ1-2; possibly TRBD1 for D (6 bases). The V gene's germline CDR1 is SGHTA and CDR2 FQGTGA. The V gene lost 2 bases and the J gene lost 8 bases, with 12 bases spanning the gap. The CDR3 contains 13 residues. The CDR3, as DNA: TGTGCCAGCAGCTTAGTTCAGGGGAAGGGCTACACCTTC. Amino acid sequence: CASSLVQGKGYTF.

This sequence joins TRBV28 and TRBJ1-5; D gene ambiguous. The length of the CDR3 is 12 residues. Trimming stripped 3 bases from V and 6 bases from J, with 6 bases between. Germline V gene lookup returns CDR1 MDHEN and CDR2 SYDVKM. The CDR3 nucleotides are TGTGCCAGCAGTTTTGGGAGTCAGCCCCAGCATTTT. Its translation is CASSFGSQPQHF.

V is TRBV6-1 and J is TRBJ2-7; no clear D gene. V lost 6 bases, J lost 0 bases, and 12 bases lay in between. CDR1 and CDR2 (germline): MNHNS, SASEGT. CDR3 size: 14 residues. The CDR3 coding sequence is TGTGCCAGCAGGACGACGACAAGCTCCTACGAGCAGTACTTC. Translation: CASRTTTSSYEQYF.

This chain connects TRBV6-4 to TRBJ2-3, with 8 bases matching TRBD2. CDR1 and CDR2 (germline): MRHNA, SNTAGT. The J segment lost 5 bases and the V segment lost 7 bases, leaving 14 bases of the junction unmatched. The CDR3 runs 16 residues. CDR3: CASNERAGGAGDTQYF. CDR3 coding DNA: TGTGCCAGCAACGAAAGGGCCGGGGGGGCCGGAGATACGCAGTATTTT.

This chain joins TRBV25-1 and TRBJ2-5; tentatively, D is TRBD2 (6 bases). Judging by the DNA end, TRBJ2-7 fits better; the J call may be wrong. Germline CDR1 is MGHDK and CDR2 is SYGVNS. The CDR3 runs to 14 residues. The CDR3 DNA reads as TGTGCCAGCAGTGAAGCAGGGAGGCAGAACGAGCAGTACTTC. Encoded protein: CASSEAGRQNEQYF.

The rearrangement joins TRBV5-1 to TRBJ2-1; D not certain. Trimming cost V 0 bases and J 0 bases, with 10 bases left between them. The germline V gene has CDR1 SGHRS and CDR2 YFSETQ. The CDR3 has 16 amino acids. For the CDR3, the DNA is TGCGCCAGCAGCTTGGATCCCAGAAGCTCCTACAATGAGCAGTTCTTC. Translation gives CASSLDPRSSYNEQFF.

The chain has TRBV4-1 and TRBJ1-3; D not certain. V was trimmed by 1 base and J by 7 bases, leaving 8 bases between them. The CDR3 totals 13 residues. Germline V gene data show CDR1 as MGHRA and CDR2 as YSYEKL. CDR3 bases: TGCGCCAGCAGCCAAGGTCGGCGGAACACCATATATTTT. Translated, it gives CASSQGRRNTIYF.

This clone was detected a few times. The chain links TRBV5-6 to TRBJ1-2, with 8 bases identical to TRBD1. In germline, CDR1 is SGHDT, CDR2 YYEEEE. The CDR3 runs 13 residues. V gave up 4 bases and J gave up 8 bases; unmatched junction bases: 7. The DNA of the CDR3 is TGTGCCAGCAGCGACCGGGACAGGAGCGGCTACACCTTC. This codes for CASSDRDRSGYTF.